Following are 15 T cell receptor beta chains from one sample sequenced in a study of blood T cell repertoires in COVID-19. The assay was immunoSEQ multiplex PCR, and TCRdb's table has in-frame clones only and misses some. The table records roughly 180,000 clones, roughly four fifths of them present only once. Sequenced sample: peripheral blood. The receptor source for this set is a woman aged 40 to 49 with COVID-19, enrolled during active disease.

The chain couples TRBV7-9 to TRBJ2-2; the D gene is possibly TRBD1 (6 bases). The CDR3 is 16 amino acids. Per germline, CDR1 SEHNR and CDR2 FQNEAQ (reference sequence). V was pared by 5 bases and J by 3 bases, with 16 bases between. Here the CDR3 reads CASSLGLDRYTGELFF. The CDR3 DNA reads as TGTGCCAGCAGCCTGGGTCTCGACAGGTACACCGGGGAGCTGTTTTTT.

This chain links TRBV6-5 with TRBJ1-6; no reliable D call. The CDR3 spans 14 residues. Trimming took 1 base from V and 9 from J, leaving 10 bases between them. The germline gives CDR1 MNHEY, CDR2 SVGAGI. The CDR3 DNA sequence: TGTGCCAGCAGTTACTTTGCGGTCACTTCACCCCTCCACTTT. Amino acids: CASSYFAVTSPLHF.

The rearrangement links TRBV14 to TRBJ2-7; tentative D call: TRBD2 (5 bases). This CDR3 is 14 amino acids long. Trimming stripped 3 bases from V and 6 bases from J, with 15 bases between. Germline CDR1 SGHDN, CDR2 FVKESK. The CDR3 spells CASSQSRGFVEQYF. The CDR3 coding sequence is TGTGCCAGCAGCCAGTCCCGGGGATTCGTCGAGCAGTACTTC.

The V and J genes are TRBV15 and TRBJ1-1, with no clear D. V lost 5 bases, J lost 4 bases, and 17 bases lay in between. Germline CDR1 and CDR2: LNHNV and YYDKDF (reference sequence). This CDR3 is 15 amino acids long. The CDR3 loop is CATSSGRGDRTEAFF. The CDR3 coding sequence is TGTGCCACCAGCTCAGGACGGGGAGATCGCACTGAAGCTTTCTTT.

V and J are TRBV20-1 and TRBJ2-7; D remains unclear. The CDR3 runs 11 residues. V was cut by 3 bases and J by 7 bases, with 10 bases left in between. Germline CDR1 is DFQATT and CDR2 is SNEGSKA (reference sequence). CDR3 coding DNA: TGCAGTGCTAGCCCCTTGAGGGAGCAGTACGTC. Translation: CSASPLREQYV.

This rearrangement joins TRBV18 to TRBJ1-2; no reliable D call. Germline loops: CDR1 KGHSH, CDR2 LQKENI. Trimming took 1 base from V and 8 from J, leaving 17 bases between them. The CDR3 has 15 amino acids. CDR3 nucleotides: TGTGCCAGCTCACCACAAGTAACCCAGGCGGGGGGCTACACCTTC. Its translation: CASSPQVTQAGGYTF.

The V and J genes are TRBV19 and TRBJ2-5; no reliable D call. The CDR3 consists of 14 residues. V was pared by 3 bases and J by 2 bases, with 10 bases between. Germline values: CDR1 LNHDA, CDR2 SQIVND (reference sequence). CDR3: CASSIGTVQETQYF. In nucleotides, the CDR3 is TGTGCCAGTAGTATCGGTACAGTACAAGAGACCCAGTACTTC.

The CDR3 DNA reads as TGTGCCAGCAGCCAAGATTTACTTACGGGCAGGGGTACAACTAATGAAAAACTGTTTTTT. It is translated as CASSQDLLTGRGTTNEKLFF. The genes are TRBV14 and TRBJ1-4; TRBD1 might be the D (6 bases). CDR3 length: 20 amino acids. Deletions cut 0 bases from V and 0 bases from J, with 20 bases between. Germline V CDR1 and CDR2: SGHDN, FVKESK. The variable domain in full, with the rest retrieved from reference TRBV14 and TRBJ1-4, is EAGVTQFPSHSVIEKGQTVTLRCDPISGHDNLYWYRRVMGKEIKFLLHFVKESKQDESGMPNNRFLAERTGGTYSTLKVQPAELEDSGVYFCASSQDLLTGRGTTNEKLFFGSGTQLSVL.

The rearrangement uses TRBV7-9 and TRBJ2-7; TRBD2 matches at 15 bases. The CDR3 covers 19 residues. Germline V gene data show CDR1 as SEHNR and CDR2 as FQNEAQ (reference sequence). V was clipped by 1 base and J by 6 bases; unmatched bases: 13. CDR3 sequence: CASSLGAVGMGLAGGEQYF. CDR3 DNA: TGTGCCAGCAGCTTAGGCGCCGTCGGGATGGGACTAGCGGGAGGCGAGCAGTACTTC.

This chain uses TRBV19 with TRBJ1-1; D uncertain. Per germline, CDR1 LNHDA and CDR2 SQIVND (reference sequence). V lost 3 bases and J 0 bases, leaving 8 bases between the germline ends. The CDR3 is 14 residues long. CDR3 in amino acids: CASSIQTLNTEAFF. CDR3 bases: TGTGCCAGTAGTATCCAGACACTGAACACTGAAGCTTTCTTT.

The chain recombines TRBV2 with TRBJ2-2; TRBD2 matches at 10 bases. Germline values: CDR1 SNHLY, CDR2 FYNNEI. The J segment lost 8 bases and the V segment lost 4 bases, leaving 7 bases of the junction unmatched. The CDR3 totals 15 residues. CDR3 nucleotides: TGTGCCAGCAGTGGGGCTAGCGGGAGCGGTGGGGAGCTGTTTTTT. This translates into CASSGASGSGGELFF.

V gene TRBV2 combines with J gene TRBJ2-7; D uncertain. Germline CDR1 reads SNHLY; CDR2 reads FYNNEI. Trimming removed 7 bases at V and 5 bases at J, with 9 bases between. The CDR3 has 11 residues. For the CDR3, the DNA is TGTGCCAGCACCTCTGAGGACGAGCAGTACTTC. This encodes CASTSEDEQYF.

This rearrangement joins TRBV30 to TRBJ2-5, with a weak D call TRBD2 (6 bases). The length of the CDR3 is 12 residues. V shed 2 bases and J shed 3 bases, with 7 bases lying between them. In germline, CDR1 is GTSNPN, CDR2 SVGIG (reference sequence). The CDR3 spells CAWSLAEETQYF. The DNA for the CDR3 is TGTGCCTGGAGTTTAGCGGAAGAGACCCAGTACTTC.

The V call is TRBV5-3, the J call TRBJ2-1; tentative D call: TRBD2 (5 bases). TRBV5-3 is marked as an open reading frame, function uncertain. This CDR3 region has 15 residues. Trimming cost V 4 bases and J 0 bases, with 11 bases left between them. CDR3 DNA: TGTGCCAGAAGCCCTTTTAGCGACTCCTACAATGAGCAGTTCTTC. This sequence encodes CARSPFSDSYNEQFF.

The CDR3 DNA follows: TGTGCCAGCAGCCAAGGGGTAGGGAGGGGAGTGCGAGGAAACACCATATATTTT. Encoded protein: CASSQGVGRGVRGNTIYF. The chain has TRBV3-1 (or the pseudogene TRBV3-2) and TRBJ1-3; D is possibly TRBD1 (5 bases). The germline V and J ends were trimmed by 1 base and 4 bases, with 20 bases remaining between them. Germline V gives CDR1 LGHDT, CDR2 YNNKEL (reference sequence). The CDR3 runs to 18 residues.